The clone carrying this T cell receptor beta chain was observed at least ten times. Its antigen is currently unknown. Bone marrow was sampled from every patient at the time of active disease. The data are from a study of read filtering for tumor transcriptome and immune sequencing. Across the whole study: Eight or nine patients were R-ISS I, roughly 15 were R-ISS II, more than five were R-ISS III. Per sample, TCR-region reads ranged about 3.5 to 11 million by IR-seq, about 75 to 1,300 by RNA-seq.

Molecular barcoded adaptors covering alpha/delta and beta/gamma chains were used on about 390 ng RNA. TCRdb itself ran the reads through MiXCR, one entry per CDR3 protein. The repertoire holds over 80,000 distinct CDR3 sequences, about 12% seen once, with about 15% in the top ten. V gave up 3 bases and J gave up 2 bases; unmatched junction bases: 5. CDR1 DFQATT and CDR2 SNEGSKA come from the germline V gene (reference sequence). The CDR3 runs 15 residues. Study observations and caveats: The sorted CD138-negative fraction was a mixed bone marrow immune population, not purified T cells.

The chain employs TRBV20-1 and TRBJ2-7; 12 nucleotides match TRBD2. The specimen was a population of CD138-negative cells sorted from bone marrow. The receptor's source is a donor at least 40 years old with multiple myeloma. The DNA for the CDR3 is TGCAGTGCTAGGCTTCCTAGCGGGAGGGCCTACGAGCAGTACTTC. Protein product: CSARLPSGRAYEQYF.